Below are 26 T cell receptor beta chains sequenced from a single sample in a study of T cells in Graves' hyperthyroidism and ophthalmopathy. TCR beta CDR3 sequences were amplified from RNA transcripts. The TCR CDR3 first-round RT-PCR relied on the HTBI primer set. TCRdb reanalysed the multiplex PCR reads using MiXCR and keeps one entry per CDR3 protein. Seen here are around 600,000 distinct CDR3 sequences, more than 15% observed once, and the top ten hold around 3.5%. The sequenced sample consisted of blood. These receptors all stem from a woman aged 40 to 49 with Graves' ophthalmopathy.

As DNA, the CDR3 is TGTGCCACCAGCACCTTAGCGGGGGGTTTGACAGATACGCAGTATTTT. Translated, it gives CATSTLAGGLTDTQYF. This rearrangement joins TRBV15 to TRBJ2-3; 10 nucleotides match TRBD2. CDR3 length equals 16 residues. CDR1 and CDR2 from the germline V gene are LNHNV and YYDKDF (reference sequence). Germline trimming cut 4 bases from V and 3 bases from J; bases unmatched to any gene: 7.

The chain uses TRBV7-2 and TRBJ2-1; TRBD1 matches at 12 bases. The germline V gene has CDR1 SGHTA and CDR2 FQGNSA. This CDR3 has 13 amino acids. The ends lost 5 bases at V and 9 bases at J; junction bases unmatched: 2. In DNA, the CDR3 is TGTGCCAGCAGCCCGGGACAGGGGGCTGAGCAGTTCTTC. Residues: CASSPGQGAEQFF.

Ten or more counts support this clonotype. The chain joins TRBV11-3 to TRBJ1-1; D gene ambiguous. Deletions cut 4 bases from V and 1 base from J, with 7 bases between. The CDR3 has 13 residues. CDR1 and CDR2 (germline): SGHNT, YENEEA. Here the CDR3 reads CASSSRRNTEAFF. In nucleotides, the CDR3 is TGTGCCAGCAGCTCGAGGAGGAACACTGAAGCTTTCTTT.

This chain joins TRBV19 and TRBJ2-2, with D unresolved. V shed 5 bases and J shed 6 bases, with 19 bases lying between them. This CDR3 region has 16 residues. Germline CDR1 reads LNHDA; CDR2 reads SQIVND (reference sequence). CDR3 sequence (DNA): TGTGCCAGTAGTCGGGCCTCTCCTCTACTCGCCGGGGAGCTGTTTTTT. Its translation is CASSRASPLLAGELFF.

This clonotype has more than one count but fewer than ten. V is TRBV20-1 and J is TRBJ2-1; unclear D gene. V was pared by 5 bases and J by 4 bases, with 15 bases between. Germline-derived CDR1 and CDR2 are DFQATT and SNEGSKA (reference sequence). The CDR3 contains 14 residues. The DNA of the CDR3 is TGCAGTGCTGCCCCAGGAATCGGTTACAATGAGCAGTTCTTC. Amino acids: CSAAPGIGYNEQFF.

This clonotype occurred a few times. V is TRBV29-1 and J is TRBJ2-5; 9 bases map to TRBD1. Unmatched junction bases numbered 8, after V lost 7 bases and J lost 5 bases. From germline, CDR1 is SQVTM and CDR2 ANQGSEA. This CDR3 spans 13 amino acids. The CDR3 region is CSGSGQGFETQYF. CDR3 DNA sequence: TGCAGCGGATCGGGACAGGGATTCGAGACCCAGTACTTC.

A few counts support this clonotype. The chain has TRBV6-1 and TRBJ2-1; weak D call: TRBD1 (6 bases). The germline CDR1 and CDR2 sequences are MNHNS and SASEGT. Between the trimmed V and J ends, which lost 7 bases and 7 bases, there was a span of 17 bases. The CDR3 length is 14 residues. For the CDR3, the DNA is TGTGCCAGCACCACCAAACCTCAGGGGAATGAGCAGTTCTTC. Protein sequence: CASTTKPQGNEQFF.

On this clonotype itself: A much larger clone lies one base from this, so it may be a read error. CDR3 loop: CASRGPTSGIHNEQFF. The CDR3 DNA sequence: TGTGCCAGCAGGGGTCCGACTAGCGGAATCCACAATGAGCAGTTCTTC. The rearrangement links TRBV28 to TRBJ2-1, with 9 bases that match TRBD2. J gave up 5 bases and V 6 bases, and 11 bases lay outside the gene matches. The germline V gene encodes CDR1 MDHEN and CDR2 SYDVKM. The CDR3 is made up of 16 amino acids.

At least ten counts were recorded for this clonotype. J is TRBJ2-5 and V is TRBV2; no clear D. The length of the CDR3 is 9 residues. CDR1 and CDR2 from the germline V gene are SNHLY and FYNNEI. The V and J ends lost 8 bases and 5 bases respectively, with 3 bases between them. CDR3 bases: TGTGCCAGCGGGGAGACCCAGTACTTC. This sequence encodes CASGETQYF. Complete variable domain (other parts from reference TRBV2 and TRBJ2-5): EPEVTQTPSHQVTQMGQEVILRCVPISNHLYFYWYRQILGQKVEFLVSFYNNEISEKSEIFDDQFSVERPDGSNFTLKIRSTKLEDSAMYFCASGETQYFGPGTRLLVL.

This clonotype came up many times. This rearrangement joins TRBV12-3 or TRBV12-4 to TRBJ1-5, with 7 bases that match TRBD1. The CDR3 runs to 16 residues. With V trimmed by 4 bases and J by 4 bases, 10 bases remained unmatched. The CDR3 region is CASSSGTGTVNQPQHF. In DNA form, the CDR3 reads TGTGCCAGCAGTTCGGGGACCGGGACAGTAAATCAGCCCCAGCATTTT.

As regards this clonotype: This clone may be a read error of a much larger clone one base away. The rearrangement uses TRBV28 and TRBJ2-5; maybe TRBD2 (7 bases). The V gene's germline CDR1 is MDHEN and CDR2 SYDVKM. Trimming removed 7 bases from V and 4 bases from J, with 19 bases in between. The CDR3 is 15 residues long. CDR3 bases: TGTGCCAGCACCCCGAGGGGGGGCCGGGGAGAGACCCAGTACTTC. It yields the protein CASTPRGGRGETQYF.

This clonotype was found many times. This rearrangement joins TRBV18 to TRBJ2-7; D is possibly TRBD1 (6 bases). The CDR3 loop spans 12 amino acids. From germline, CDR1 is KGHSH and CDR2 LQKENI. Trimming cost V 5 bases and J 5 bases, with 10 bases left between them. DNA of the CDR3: TGTGCCAGCTCAACAGGGTTCCACGAGCAGTACTTC. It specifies CASSTGFHEQYF.

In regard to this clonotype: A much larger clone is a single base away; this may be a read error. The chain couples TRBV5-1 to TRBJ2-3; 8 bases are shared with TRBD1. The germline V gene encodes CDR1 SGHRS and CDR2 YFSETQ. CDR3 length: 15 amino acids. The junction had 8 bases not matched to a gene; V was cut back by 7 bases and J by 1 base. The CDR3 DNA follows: TGCGCCAGCGGATCTCCGGGACAGGGCACAGATACGCAGTATTTT. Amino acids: CASGSPGQGTDTQYF. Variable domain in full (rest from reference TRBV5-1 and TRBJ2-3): KAGVTQTPRYLIKTRGQQVTLSCSPISGHRSVSWYQQTPGQGLQFLFEYFSETQRNKGNFPGRFSGRQFSNSRSEMNVSTLELGDSALYLCASGSPGQGTDTQYFGPGTRLTVL.

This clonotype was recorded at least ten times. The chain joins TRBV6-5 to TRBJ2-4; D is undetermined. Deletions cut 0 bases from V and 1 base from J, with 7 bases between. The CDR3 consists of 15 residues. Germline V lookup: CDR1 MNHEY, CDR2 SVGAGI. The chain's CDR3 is CASSYSVGAKNIQYF. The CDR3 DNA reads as TGTGCCAGCAGTTACTCCGTCGGGGCCAAAAACATTCAGTACTTC.

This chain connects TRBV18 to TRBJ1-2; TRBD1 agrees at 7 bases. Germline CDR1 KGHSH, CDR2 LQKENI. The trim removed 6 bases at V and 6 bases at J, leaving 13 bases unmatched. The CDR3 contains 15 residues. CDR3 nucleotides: TGTGCCAGCTCGGAGAGCAGACAGGGATCAGATGGCTACACCTTC. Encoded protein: CASSESRQGSDGYTF.

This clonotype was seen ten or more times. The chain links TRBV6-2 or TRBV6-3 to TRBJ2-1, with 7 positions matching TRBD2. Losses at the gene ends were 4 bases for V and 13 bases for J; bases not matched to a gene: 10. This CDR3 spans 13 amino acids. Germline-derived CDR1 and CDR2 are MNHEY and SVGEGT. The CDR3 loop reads CASSSWGGSGQFF. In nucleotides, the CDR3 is TGTGCCAGCAGTTCGTGGGGGGGATCGGGCCAGTTCTTC.

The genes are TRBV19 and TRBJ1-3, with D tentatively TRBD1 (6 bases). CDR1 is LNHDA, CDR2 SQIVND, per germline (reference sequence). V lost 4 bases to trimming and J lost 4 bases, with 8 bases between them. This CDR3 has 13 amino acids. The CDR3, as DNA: TGTGCCAGTAGTACGGACAGCGGAAACACCATATATTTT. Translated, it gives CASSTDSGNTIYF.

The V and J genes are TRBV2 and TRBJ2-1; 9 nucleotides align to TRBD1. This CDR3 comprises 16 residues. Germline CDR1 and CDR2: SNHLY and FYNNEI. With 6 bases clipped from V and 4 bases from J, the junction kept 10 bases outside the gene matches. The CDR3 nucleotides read TGTGCCAGCAGCTGGGTCGGGACAGGGATTTACAATGAGCAGTTCTTC. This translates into CASSWVGTGIYNEQFF.

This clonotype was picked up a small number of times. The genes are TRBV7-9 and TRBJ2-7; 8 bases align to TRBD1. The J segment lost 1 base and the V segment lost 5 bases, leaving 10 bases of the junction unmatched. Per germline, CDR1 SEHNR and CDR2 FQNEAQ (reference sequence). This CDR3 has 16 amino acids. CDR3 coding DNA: TGTGCCAGCAGCCTTAGAACAGGGGGTGAGTCCTACGAGCAGTACTTC. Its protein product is CASSLRTGGESYEQYF. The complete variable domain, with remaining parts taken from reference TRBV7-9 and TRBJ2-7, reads DTGVSQNPRHKITKRGQNVTFRCDPISEHNRLYWYRQTLGQGPEFLTYFQNEAQLEKSRLLSDRFSAERPKGSFSTLEIQRTEQGDSAMYLCASSLRTGGESYEQYFGPGTRLTVT.

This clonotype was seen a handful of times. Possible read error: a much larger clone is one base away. The CDR3 spells CSARGGHGNTEAFF. The CDR3 DNA is TGCAGTGCTAGAGGAGGACATGGGAACACTGAAGCTTTCTTT. The chain has TRBV20-1 and TRBJ1-1; weak D call: TRBD1 (5 bases). Trimming cost V 1 base and J 1 base, with 10 bases left between them. Germline V gene sequence: CDR1 DFQATT, CDR2 SNEGSKA (reference sequence). This CDR3 spans 14 amino acids.

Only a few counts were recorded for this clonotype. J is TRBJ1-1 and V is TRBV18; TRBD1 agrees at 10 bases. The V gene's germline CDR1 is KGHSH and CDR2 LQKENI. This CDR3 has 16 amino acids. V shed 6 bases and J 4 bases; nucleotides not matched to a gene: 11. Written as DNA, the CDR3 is TGTGCCAGCTCCCTCGACAGGGGGCAGCGAGGCACTGAAGCTTTCTTT. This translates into CASSLDRGQRGTEAFF.

The CDR3 region has the DNA TGTGCTAGTGGGACAGCGGGGGGGACTAATCCTTCCACCGGGGAGCTGTTTTTT. Its translation is CASGTAGGTNPSTGELFF. The V gene is TRBV12-5, the J gene TRBJ2-2; 10 bases fit TRBD2. Germline loops: CDR1 LGHNT, CDR2 FRNRAP. Trimming removed 6 bases from V and 4 bases from J; junction bases left unmatched: 14. CDR3 length: 18 amino acids. The full variable domain, completed using reference TRBV12-5 and TRBJ2-2, is DARVTQTPRHKVTEMGQEVTMRCQPILGHNTVFWYRQTMMQGLELLAYFRNRAPLDDSGMPKDRFSAEMPDATLATLKIQPSEPRDSAVYFCASGTAGGTNPSTGELFFGEGSRLTVL.

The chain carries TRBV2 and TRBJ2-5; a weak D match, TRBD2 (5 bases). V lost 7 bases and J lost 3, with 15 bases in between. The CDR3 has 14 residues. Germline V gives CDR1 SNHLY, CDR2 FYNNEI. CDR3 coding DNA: TGTGCCAGCATGAAAACCACCGGGAAAGAGACCCAGTACTTC. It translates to CASMKTTGKETQYF. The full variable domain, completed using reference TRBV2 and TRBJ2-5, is EPEVTQTPSHQVTQMGQEVILRCVPISNHLYFYWYRQILGQKVEFLVSFYNNEISEKSEIFDDQFSVERPDGSNFTLKIRSTKLEDSAMYFCASMKTTGKETQYFGPGTRLLVL.

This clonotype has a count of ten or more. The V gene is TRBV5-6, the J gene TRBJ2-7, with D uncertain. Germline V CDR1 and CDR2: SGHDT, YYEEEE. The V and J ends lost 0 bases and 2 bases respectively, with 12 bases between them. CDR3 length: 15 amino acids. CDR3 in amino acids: CASSLGRWPAYEQYF. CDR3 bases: TGTGCCAGCAGCTTGGGGCGCTGGCCGGCCTACGAGCAGTACTTC.

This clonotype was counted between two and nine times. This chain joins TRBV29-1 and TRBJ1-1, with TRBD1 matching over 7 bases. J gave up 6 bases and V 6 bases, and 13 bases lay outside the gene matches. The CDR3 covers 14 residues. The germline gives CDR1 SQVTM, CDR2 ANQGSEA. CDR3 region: CSVVTGPESPEAFF. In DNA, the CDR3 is TGCAGCGTGGTGACAGGGCCCGAATCGCCTGAAGCTTTCTTT. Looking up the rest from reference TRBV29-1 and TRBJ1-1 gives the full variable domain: SAVISQKPSRDICQRGTSLTIQCQVDSQVTMMFWYRQQPGQSLTLIATANQGSEATYESGFVIDKFPISRPNLTFSTLTVSNMSPEDSSIYLCSVVTGPESPEAFFGQGTRLTVV.

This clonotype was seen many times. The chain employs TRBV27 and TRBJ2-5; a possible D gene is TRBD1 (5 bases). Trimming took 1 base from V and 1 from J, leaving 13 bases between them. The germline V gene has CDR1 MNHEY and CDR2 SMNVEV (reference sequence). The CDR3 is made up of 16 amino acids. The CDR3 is CASSLWRQGFQETQYF. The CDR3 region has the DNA TGTGCCAGCAGTTTATGGCGTCAGGGCTTCCAAGAGACCCAGTACTTC.